The 22 T cell receptor beta chains in this list originate from one sample, sequenced in a study of liver allograft versus peripheral blood T cells. Overall study context: What was compared were the T cell receptor repertoires in transplanted livers and those in the peripheral blood of recipients.

TCRdb re-called the reads with MiXCR, one entry per CDR3 protein. Of some 10,000 distinct CDR3 sequences in the sample, less than 20% are singletons; the top ten hold about 1.2%. Receptor source: a human patient who had a liver transplant. Certain T cells may be donor cells from the graft.

There are a few counts of this clonotype. This chain uses TRBV7-2 with TRBJ1-6; 9 positions match TRBD1. The CDR3 consists of 15 residues. After removal of 7 bases from V and 7 bases from J, the junction contained 8 bases not matched to a gene. Per germline, CDR1 SGHTA and CDR2 FQGNSA. In DNA form, the CDR3 reads TGTGCCAGCACCCTACTAGGGACAGGGAATTCACCCCTCCACTTT. Its translation is CASTLLGTGNSPLHF.

This clonotype was found once. The chain recombines TRBV6-5 with TRBJ2-6, with 7 bases fitting TRBD1. Trimming cost V 0 bases and J 0 bases; bases outside gene matches: 2. The CDR3 runs 17 residues. CDR1 and CDR2 from the germline V gene are MNHEY and SVGAGI. CDR3 residues: CASSYSRGRSGANVLTF. The CDR3 DNA sequence: TGTGCCAGCAGTTACTCGAGGGGGCGCTCTGGGGCCAACGTCCTGACTTTC.

Regarding this clonotype: This clone may be a read error of a much larger clone one base away. The chain carries TRBV18 and TRBJ1-4; D is undetermined. CDR1 and CDR2 (germline): KGHSH, LQKENI. The CDR3 is 16 amino acids. The CDR3 DNA reads as TGTGTCAGCTCACCGACGAGGCACAGAATCAATGAAAAACTGTTTTTT. As protein: CVSSPTRHRINEKLFF. Drawing the rest from reference TRBV18 and TRBJ1-4, the complete variable domain is NAGVMQNPRHLVRRRGQEARLRCSPMKGHSHVYWYRQLPEEGLKFMVYLQKENIIDESGMPKERFSAEFPKEGPSILRIQQVVRGDSAAYFCVSSPTRHRINEKLFFGSGTQLSVL.

The rearrangement uses TRBV5-6 and TRBJ1-2; unclear D gene. Germline values: CDR1 SGHDT, CDR2 YYEEEE. Trimming took off 0 bases at V and 0 bases at J, with 9 bases between the two ends. The CDR3 runs 15 residues. In DNA, the CDR3 is TGTGCCAGCAGCTTGGTCGACCTAGCTAACTATGGCTACACCTTC. Its protein is CASSLVDLANYGYTF.

V and J are TRBV6-5 and TRBJ1-2; D is possibly TRBD1 (5 bases). The V end was cut by 5 bases, the J end by 3 bases, with 10 bases between. CDR3 length: 13 amino acids. Germline CDR1 is MNHEY and CDR2 is SVGAGI. The CDR3 loop reads CASSPGGYYGYTF. In nucleotides, the CDR3 is TGTGCCAGCAGTCCGGGGGGGTACTATGGCTACACCTTC.

The genes are TRBV6-6 and TRBJ1-4; possible D gene TRBD1, 6 bases. The CDR3 is made up of 14 amino acids. V lost 5 bases and J lost 4, with 11 bases in between. Germline loops: CDR1 MNHNY, CDR2 SVGAGI (reference sequence). The CDR3 sequence: CASSDRDNNEKLFF. Here the CDR3 DNA reads TGTGCCAGCAGTGACCGGGACAATAATGAAAAACTGTTTTTT.

The rearrangement links TRBV7-9 to TRBJ2-7; D is perhaps TRBD2 (5 bases). CDR3 length equals 13 residues. Germline values: CDR1 SEHNR, CDR2 FQNEAQ (reference sequence). V dropped 4 bases and J dropped 2 bases, with 9 bases sitting between them. CDR3 loop: CASSSGGTYEQYF. The CDR3 DNA reads as TGTGCCAGCAGCTCAGGAGGAACCTACGAGCAGTACTTC.

Relative to its sample, this clonotype is medium-sized. The chain carries TRBV18 and TRBJ1-1, with D uncertain. The ends were cut back, 4 bases at V and 7 bases at J, with 10 bases in the middle. The CDR3 runs 12 residues. In germline, CDR1 is KGHSH, CDR2 LQKENI. CDR3: CASSLQRNEAFF. DNA of the CDR3: TGTGCCAGCTCACTTCAGAGAAATGAAGCTTTCTTT. Full variable domain (outside the CDR3, taken from reference TRBV18 and TRBJ1-1): NAGVMQNPRHLVRRRGQEARLRCSPMKGHSHVYWYRQLPEEGLKFMVYLQKENIIDESGMPKERFSAEFPKEGPSILRIQQVVRGDSAAYFCASSLQRNEAFFGQGTRLTVV.

This clonotype has a count of ten or more. V gene TRBV7-2 combines with J gene TRBJ2-7; D is perhaps TRBD1 (5 bases). The germline V gene has CDR1 SGHTA and CDR2 FQGNSA. This CDR3 spans 14 amino acids. Trimming pared 7 bases from V and 2 bases from J, leaving 15 bases between. The CDR3 region is CASKGAVGTYEQYF. The CDR3 DNA sequence: TGTGCCAGCAAAGGGGCCGTAGGTACCTACGAGCAGTACTTC.

This clonotype is deemed medium-sized. The chain is built from TRBV27 and TRBJ1-2, with 8 bases lining up with TRBD1. Germline lookup yields CDR1 MNHEY and CDR2 SMNVEV (reference sequence). The trim removed 3 bases at V and 4 bases at J, leaving 10 bases unmatched. The CDR3 covers 16 residues. CDR3 nucleotide sequence: TGTGCCAGCAGTTTTCGCCCAGGGGGCGAAGGCTATGGCTACACCTTC. It is translated as CASSFRPGGEGYGYTF.

Sample share makes this clonotype medium-sized (0.01 to 0.1%). CDR3: CAISAQGSVNTEAFF. The CDR3 region has the DNA TGTGCCATCAGTGCTCAGGGTAGCGTGAACACTGAAGCTTTCTTT. This chain joins TRBV10-3 and TRBJ1-1; tentatively, D is TRBD1 (5 bases). Trimming took off 4 bases at V and 0 bases at J, with 12 bases between the two ends. The CDR3 consists of 15 residues. Germline CDR1 reads ENHRY; CDR2 reads SYGVKD.

This rearrangement joins TRBV20-1 to TRBJ1-3; D ambiguous. The V gene lost 2 bases and the J gene lost 0 bases, with 8 bases spanning the gap. The length of the CDR3 is 14 residues. Germline V gives CDR1 DFQATT, CDR2 SNEGSKA (reference sequence). CDR3 loop: CSARPGGSGNTIYF. In nucleotides, the CDR3 is TGCAGTGCTAGACCGGGAGGCTCTGGAAACACCATATATTTT.

The CDR3 loop is CSASSRAYEQYF. The CDR3 DNA sequence: TGCAGTGCTAGTTCCCGGGCCTACGAGCAGTACTTC. The V and J genes are TRBV20-1 and TRBJ2-7; D is uncertain. In germline, CDR1 is DFQATT, CDR2 SNEGSKA (reference sequence). The CDR3 is made up of 12 amino acids. Trimming cost V 3 bases and J 2 bases, with 8 bases left between them.

This chain connects TRBV6-5 to TRBJ1-2; 10 nucleotides agree with TRBD1. J lost 4 bases, V lost 2 bases, and 7 bases had no gene match. CDR3 length: 16 amino acids. Germline V lookup: CDR1 MNHEY, CDR2 SVGAGI. The CDR3 coding sequence is TGTGCCAGCAGTTACGTTAGGACAGGGGGTGGCTATGGCTACACCTTC. Translated, it gives CASSYVRTGGGYGYTF.

Sample share makes this clonotype medium-sized. V gene TRBV5-4 combines with J gene TRBJ1-3; D is unclear. V was cut by 0 bases and J by 3 bases, with 13 bases left in between. Germline V gene sequence: CDR1 SGHNT, CDR2 YYREEE (reference sequence). The CDR3 extends over 16 amino acids. CDR3 in amino acids: CASSLDPLGLGNTIYF. The DNA of the CDR3 is TGTGCCAGCAGCTTGGACCCCTTAGGCCTTGGAAACACCATATATTTT.

This clonotype has a single count. The V call is TRBV6-5, the J call TRBJ2-5; weak D call: TRBD1 (6 bases). The CDR3 is made up of 14 amino acids. Looked up from germline, CDR1 is MNHEY and CDR2 is SVGAGI. V gave up 6 bases and J gave up 2 bases, with 13 bases separating them. DNA of the CDR3: TGTGCCAGCAGCTCAGGGGACGGTCAAGAGACCCAGTACTTC. It specifies CASSSGDGQETQYF.

By frequency in the sample, this clonotype is medium-sized (0.01 to 0.1%). The J gene is TRBJ1-1, the V gene TRBV27, with D perhaps matching TRBD1 (6 bases). The CDR3 is 18 residues long. V lost 3 bases, J lost 0 bases, and 20 bases lay in between. Per the germline V gene, CDR1 is MNHEY and CDR2 is SMNVEV (reference sequence). CDR3 protein: CASSFKGGSLLMNTEAFF. CDR3 bases: TGTGCCAGCAGTTTCAAGGGGGGGTCGCTGCTCATGAACACTGAAGCTTTCTTT.

This clonotype was counted a single time. The rearrangement uses TRBV5-4 and TRBJ1-1; D is unresolved. V lost 0 bases to trimming and J lost 4 bases, with 7 bases between them. Germline V gives CDR1 SGHNT, CDR2 YYREEE (reference sequence). The length of the CDR3 is 13 residues. The CDR3 bases are TGTGCCAGCAGCTTGGAACGGGCCACTGAAGCTTTCTTT. Translating it yields CASSLERATEAFF.

This clonotype has a count of ten or more. This sequence joins TRBV19 and TRBJ1-2; 10 nucleotides line up with TRBD1. V lost 4 bases, J lost 0 bases, and 2 bases stayed unmatched. Looked up from germline, CDR1 is LNHDA and CDR2 is SQIVND (reference sequence). The CDR3 has 15 residues. The DNA for the CDR3 is TGTGCCAGTAGTACCGGACAGGGGGCTAACTATGGCTACACCTTC. This gives the protein CASSTGQGANYGYTF. The full variable domain, in which reference TRBV19 and TRBJ1-2 provide the parts outside the CDR3, is DGGITQSPKYLFRKEGQNVTLSCEQNLNHDAMYWYRQDPGQGLRLIYYSQIVNDFQKGDIAEGYSVSREKKESFPLTVTSAQKNPTAFYLCASSTGQGANYGYTFGSGTRLTVV.

This clonotype was counted a few times. The chain carries TRBV6-5 and TRBJ1-2; the D is unclear. Germline V gene data show CDR1 as MNHEY and CDR2 as SVGAGI. The CDR3 loop spans 12 amino acids. V lost 5 bases, J lost 7 bases, and 11 bases lay in between. The CDR3 DNA is TGTGCCAGCAGTAACCTCTTAACTGGCTACACCTTC. This gives the protein CASSNLLTGYTF.

This clonotype was observed at least ten times. This rearrangement joins TRBV7-2 to TRBJ1-5; perhaps TRBD1 as D (5 bases). CDR3 length: 14 residues. Looked up from germline, CDR1 is SGHTA and CDR2 is FQGNSA. V was pared by 4 bases and J by 3 bases, with 10 bases between. Here the CDR3 reads CASSSRQSNQPQHF. As DNA, the CDR3 is TGTGCCAGCAGCTCTAGACAGTCCAATCAGCCCCAGCATTTT.

CDR3 sequence: CAWSLQGETQHF. In DNA form, the CDR3 reads TGTGCCTGGAGCCTCCAGGGCGAAACCCAGCATTTT. The chain uses TRBV30 and TRBJ1-5; D is perhaps TRBD1 (5 bases). This CDR3 spans 12 amino acids. Germline lookup yields CDR1 GTSNPN and CDR2 SVGIG (reference sequence). The germline V and J ends were trimmed by 3 bases and 11 bases, with 14 bases remaining between them. The full variable domain, completed using reference TRBV30 and TRBJ1-5, is SQTIHQWPATLVQPVGSPLSLECTVEGTSNPNLYWYRQAAGRGLQLLFYSVGIGQISSEVPQNLSASRPQDRQFILSSKKLLLSDSGFYLCAWSLQGETQHFGDGTRLSIL.